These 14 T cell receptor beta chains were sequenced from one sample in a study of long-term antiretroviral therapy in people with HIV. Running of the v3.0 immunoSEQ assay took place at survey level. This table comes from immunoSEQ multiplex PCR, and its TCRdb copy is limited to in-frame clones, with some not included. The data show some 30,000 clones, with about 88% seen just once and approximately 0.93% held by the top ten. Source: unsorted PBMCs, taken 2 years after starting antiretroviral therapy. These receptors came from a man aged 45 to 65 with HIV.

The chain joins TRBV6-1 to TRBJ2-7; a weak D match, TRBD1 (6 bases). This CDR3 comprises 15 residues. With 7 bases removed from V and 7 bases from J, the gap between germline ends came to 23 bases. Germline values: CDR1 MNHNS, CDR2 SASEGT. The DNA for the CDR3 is TGTGCCAGCATTCTTCTCCGCGACAGGTGGGGAGAGCAGTACTTC. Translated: CASILLRDRWGEQYF.

CDR3 protein: CASSGRGRLTQQYF. CDR3 nucleotides: TGTGCCAGCAGCGGGCGGGGAAGACTTACGCAGCAGTACTTC. The chain is built from TRBV11-3 and TRBJ2-7, with D possibly TRBD2 on 6 matching bases. The CDR3 is made up of 14 amino acids. The germline CDR1 and CDR2 sequences are SGHNT and YENEEA. V was pared by 5 bases and J by 8 bases, with 19 bases between.

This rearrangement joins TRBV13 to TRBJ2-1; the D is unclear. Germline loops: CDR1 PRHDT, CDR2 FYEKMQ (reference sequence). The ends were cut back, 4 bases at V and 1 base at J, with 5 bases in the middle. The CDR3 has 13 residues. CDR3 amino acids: CASSYGSYNEQFF. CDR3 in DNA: TGTGCCAGCAGCTATGGGTCCTACAATGAGCAGTTCTTC.

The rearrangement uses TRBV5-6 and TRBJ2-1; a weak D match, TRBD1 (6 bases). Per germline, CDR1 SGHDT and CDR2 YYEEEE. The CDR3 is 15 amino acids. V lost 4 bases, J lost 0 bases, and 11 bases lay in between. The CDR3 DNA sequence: TGTGCCAGCAGCCCCGACAGGAGCTCCTACAATGAGCAGTTCTTC. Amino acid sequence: CASSPDRSSYNEQFF.

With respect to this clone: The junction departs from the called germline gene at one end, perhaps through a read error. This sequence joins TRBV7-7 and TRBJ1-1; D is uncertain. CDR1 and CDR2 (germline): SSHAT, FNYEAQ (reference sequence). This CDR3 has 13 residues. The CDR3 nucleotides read TGTGCTAGCAGCTCCAGGCCTGGCACTGAAGCTTTCTTT. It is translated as CASSSRPGTEAFF.

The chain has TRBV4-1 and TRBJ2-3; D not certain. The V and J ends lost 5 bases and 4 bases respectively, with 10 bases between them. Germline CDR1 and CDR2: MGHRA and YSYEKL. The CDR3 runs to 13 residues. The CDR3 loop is CASSAHGADTQYF. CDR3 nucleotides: TGCGCCAGCAGCGCCCATGGGGCAGATACGCAGTATTTT.

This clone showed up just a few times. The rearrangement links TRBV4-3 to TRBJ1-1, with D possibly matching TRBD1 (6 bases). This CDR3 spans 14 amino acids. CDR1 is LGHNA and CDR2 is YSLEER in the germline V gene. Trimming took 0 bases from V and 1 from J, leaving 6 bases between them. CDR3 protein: CASSQDRGNTEAFF. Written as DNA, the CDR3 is TGCGCCAGCAGCCAAGACAGGGGGAACACTGAAGCTTTCTTT.

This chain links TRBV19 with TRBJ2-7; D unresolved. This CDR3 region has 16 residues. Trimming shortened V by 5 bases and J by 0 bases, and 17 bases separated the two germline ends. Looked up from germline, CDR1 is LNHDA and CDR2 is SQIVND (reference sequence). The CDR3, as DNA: TGTGCCAGTAGTTCCTCGACCATTTCGGGCTCCTACGAGCAGTACTTC. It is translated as CASSSSTISGSYEQYF.

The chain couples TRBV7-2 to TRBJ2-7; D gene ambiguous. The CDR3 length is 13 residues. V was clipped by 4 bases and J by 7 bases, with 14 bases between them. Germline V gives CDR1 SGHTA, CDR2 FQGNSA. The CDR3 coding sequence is TGTGCCAGCAGCTCCAGTCCCCAGTGGGAGCAGTACTTC. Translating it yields CASSSSPQWEQYF.

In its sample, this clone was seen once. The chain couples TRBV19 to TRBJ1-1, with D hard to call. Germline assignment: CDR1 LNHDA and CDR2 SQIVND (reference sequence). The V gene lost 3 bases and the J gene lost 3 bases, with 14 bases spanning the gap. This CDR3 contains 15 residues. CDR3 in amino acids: CASSIGSRRDTEAFF. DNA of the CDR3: TGTGCCAGTAGTATCGGCAGCAGGAGGGACACTGAAGCTTTCTTT.

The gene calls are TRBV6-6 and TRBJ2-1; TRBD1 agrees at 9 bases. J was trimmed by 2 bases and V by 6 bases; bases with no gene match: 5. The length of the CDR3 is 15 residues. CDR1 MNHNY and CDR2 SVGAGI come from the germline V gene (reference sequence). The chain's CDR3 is CASRIQGATYNEQFF. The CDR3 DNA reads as TGTGCCAGCAGAATACAGGGGGCCACCTACAATGAGCAGTTCTTC.

The CDR3 coding sequence is TGTGCCAGCGTGTACAGGGGATCCACTGAAGCTTTCTTT. Translation gives CASVYRGSTEAFF. The chain recombines TRBV6-5 with TRBJ1-1; 7 positions match TRBD1. J was trimmed by 4 bases and V by 8 bases; bases with no gene match: 7. This CDR3 comprises 13 residues. The V gene's germline CDR1 is MNHEY and CDR2 SVGAGI.

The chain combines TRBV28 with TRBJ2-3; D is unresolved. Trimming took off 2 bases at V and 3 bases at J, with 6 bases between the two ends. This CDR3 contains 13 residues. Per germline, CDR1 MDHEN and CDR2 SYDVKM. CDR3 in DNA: TGTGCCAGCAGTTTAATACAGACAGATACGCAGTATTTT. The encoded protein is CASSLIQTDTQYF.

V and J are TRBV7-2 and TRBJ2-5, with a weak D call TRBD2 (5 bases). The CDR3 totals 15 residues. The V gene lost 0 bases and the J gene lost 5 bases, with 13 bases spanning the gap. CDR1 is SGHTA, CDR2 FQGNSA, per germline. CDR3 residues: CASSLARGLGETQYF. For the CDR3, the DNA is TGTGCCAGCAGCTTAGCCCGGGGTCTCGGGGAGACCCAGTACTTC.